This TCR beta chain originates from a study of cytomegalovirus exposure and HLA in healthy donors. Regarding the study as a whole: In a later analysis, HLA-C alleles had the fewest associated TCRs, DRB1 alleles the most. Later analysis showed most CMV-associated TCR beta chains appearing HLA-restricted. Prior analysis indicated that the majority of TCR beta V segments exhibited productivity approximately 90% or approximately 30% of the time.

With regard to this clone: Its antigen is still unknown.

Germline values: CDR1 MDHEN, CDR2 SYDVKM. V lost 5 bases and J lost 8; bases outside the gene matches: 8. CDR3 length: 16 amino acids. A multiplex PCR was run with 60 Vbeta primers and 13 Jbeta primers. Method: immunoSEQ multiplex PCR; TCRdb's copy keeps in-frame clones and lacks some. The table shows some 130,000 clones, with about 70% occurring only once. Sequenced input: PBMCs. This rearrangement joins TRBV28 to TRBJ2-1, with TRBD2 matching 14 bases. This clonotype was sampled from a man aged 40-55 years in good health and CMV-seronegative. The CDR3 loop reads CASSGAGTSGRDEQFF. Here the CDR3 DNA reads TGTGCCAGCAGTGGGGCCGGGACTAGCGGGAGAGATGAGCAGTTCTTC.